This T cell receptor (beta chain) was found in a study of T-cell memory formation after mild COVID-19. On the study more broadly: Across donors, TCR clusters were largely donor specific.

One entry per CDR3 protein results from TCRdb running MiXCR on the 5' RACE reads. The sample yields about 57,000 distinct CDR3 sequences, over 9% seen once. The CDR3 totals 15 residues. V shed 2 bases and J shed 0 bases, with 11 bases lying between them. Germline V lookup: CDR1 MNHEY, CDR2 SVGEGT. The genes are TRBV6-2 or TRBV6-3 and TRBJ2-7; D may be TRBD1 (6 bases). The TCR originated in a man aged 18 to 30 who had mild COVID-19 (a few samples of this study predate the infection). Cell type and time point are not known. The sample taken for sequencing was PBMCs or a T cell subset sorted from them (not recorded which). The CDR3 region is CASSYGQTSSYEQYF. The CDR3 DNA sequence: TGTGCCAGCAGTTACGGACAGACCTCCTCCTACGAGCAGTACTTC.